This entry lists 27 T cell receptor beta chains sequenced from one sample in a study of PD-1 blockade in classical Hodgkin lymphoma. After autologous stem cell transplantation all patients relapsed, and prior brentuximab vedotin exposure differed between cohorts. TCRdb's copy holds only in-frame clones and misses some; the assay was immunoSEQ multiplex PCR. Of about 59,000 clones listed, under 95% were seen once; the top ten hold 9.7%. The sample was peripheral blood mononuclear cells (PBMCs), taken at baseline. The receptors derive from a human donor with classical Hodgkin lymphoma.

This clone was recorded only once. The chain is built from TRBV6-1 and TRBJ2-4; D is perhaps TRBD1 (7 bases). V was clipped by 1 base and J by 0 bases, with 34 bases between them. The germline V gene encodes CDR1 MNHNS and CDR2 SASEGT. The CDR3 is made up of 24 amino acids. The CDR3 DNA is TGTGCCAGCAGTGAAGGCGCTCTAGCAGGAGGGGACAGTACCACCTTACTAGCCAAAAACATTCAGTACTTC. Its protein product is CASSEGALAGGDSTTLLAKNIQYF.

This clone was observed a handful of times. This chain uses TRBV18 with TRBJ1-1; D is uncertain. Trimming removed 5 bases at V and 1 base at J, with 8 bases between. The CDR3 spans 13 residues. Per germline, CDR1 KGHSH and CDR2 LQKENI. Written as DNA, the CDR3 is TGTGCCAGCTCATACATAACGAACACTGAAGCTTTCTTT. Its translation is CASSYITNTEAFF.

J is TRBJ2-7 and V is TRBV10-3; D gene ambiguous. Germline V gene sequence: CDR1 ENHRY, CDR2 SYGVKD. V shed 6 bases and J shed 2 bases, with 14 bases lying between them. This CDR3 comprises 14 residues. For the CDR3, the DNA is TGTGCCATCAGGAAGTCGACCGGAGCCTACGAGCAGTACTTC. Protein: CAIRKSTGAYEQYF.

J is TRBJ2-6 and V is TRBV5-1; possibly TRBD1 for D (6 bases). CDR3 length equals 17 residues. CDR1 is SGHRS and CDR2 is YFSETQ in the germline V gene. Trimming took off 5 bases at V and 0 bases at J, with 15 bases between the two ends. CDR3 nucleotides: TGCGCCAGCAGTAAAGGACAGACCCTCTCTGGGGCCAACGTCCTGACTTTC. Protein sequence: CASSKGQTLSGANVLTF.

The V call is TRBV4-1, the J call TRBJ2-1, with D tentatively TRBD2 (6 bases). V was clipped by 3 bases and J by 1 base, with 10 bases between them. Per germline, CDR1 MGHRA and CDR2 YSYEKL. This CDR3 contains 15 residues. The DNA of the CDR3 is TGCGCCAGCAGCCACCCGACTAGATCCTACAATGAGCAGTTCTTC. It translates to CASSHPTRSYNEQFF.

This clone was seen only once. Here the CDR3 reads CASSFFYRGGNEQFF. The DNA for the CDR3 is TGTGCCAGTAGTTTCTTCTACAGGGGAGGGAATGAGCAGTTCTTC. The rearrangement links TRBV19 to TRBJ2-1; D may correspond to TRBD1 or TRBD2 (7 bases each). This CDR3 has 15 amino acids. Trimming took off 5 bases at V and 7 bases at J, with 18 bases between the two ends. Germline V gene lookup returns CDR1 LNHDA and CDR2 SQIVND (reference sequence).

The chain has TRBV27 and TRBJ2-4; tentative D call: TRBD2 (7 bases). V lost 8 bases and J lost 1, with 15 bases in between. Germline CDR1 MNHEY, CDR2 SMNVEV (reference sequence). CDR3 size: 15 residues. The CDR3 is CASGYREGAKNIQYF. The CDR3 nucleotides are TGTGCCAGCGGTTACAGGGAGGGGGCCAAAAACATTCAGTACTTC.

CDR3 region: CASSLGTGESYEQYF. Written as DNA, the CDR3 is TGTGCCAGCAGTTTGGGGACAGGGGAATCATACGAGCAGTACTTC. The chain links TRBV28 to TRBJ2-7; TRBD1 matches at 10 bases. Losses at the gene ends were 3 bases for V and 4 bases for J; bases not matched to a gene: 6. This CDR3 comprises 15 residues. Germline lookup yields CDR1 MDHEN and CDR2 SYDVKM.

This chain joins TRBV5-4 and TRBJ2-5, with TRBD2 matching over 13 bases. V lost 3 bases, J lost 2 bases, and 1 base stayed unmatched. Germline V CDR1 and CDR2: SGHNT, YYREEE (reference sequence). CDR3 length equals 15 residues. The DNA for the CDR3 is TGTGCCAGCAGCTCGGGACTAGCGGGGCAAGAGACCCAGTACTTC. Translated, it gives CASSSGLAGQETQYF.

The chain uses TRBV14 and TRBJ2-1, with D unclear. Germline lookup yields CDR1 SGHDN and CDR2 FVKESK. Trimming cost V 4 bases and J 9 bases, with 10 bases left between them. CDR3 length equals 12 residues. CDR3 amino acids: CASSPETREQFF. CDR3 DNA sequence: TGTGCCAGCAGCCCCGAAACCCGTGAGCAGTTCTTC.

The chain combines TRBV28 with TRBJ1-6; 9 bases fit TRBD1. The CDR3 loop spans 16 amino acids. Germline-derived CDR1 and CDR2 are MDHEN and SYDVKM. V shed 6 bases and J 6 bases; nucleotides not matched to a gene: 9. DNA for the CDR3: TGTGCCAGCAGGAACTCGGGACAGGGAACTAATTCACCCCTCCACTTT. Translation gives CASRNSGQGTNSPLHF.

The chain recombines TRBV2 with TRBJ2-6; D is unresolved. Per the germline V gene, CDR1 is SNHLY and CDR2 is FYNNEI. The CDR3 sequence is 16 residues long. Trimming left V 1 base short and J 0 bases short, with 7 bases between. CDR3 residues: CASSEGQNSGANVLTF. Written as DNA, the CDR3 is TGTGCCAGCAGTGAAGGGCAGAACTCTGGGGCCAACGTCCTGACTTTC.

This chain joins TRBV7-8 and TRBJ2-7; the D call may be TRBD1 or TRBD2 (6 bases each). V lost 6 bases to trimming and J lost 4 bases, with 16 bases between them. Germline-derived CDR1 and CDR2 are SGHVS and FQNEAQ. The CDR3 runs to 14 residues. CDR3: CASSELEGHYEQYF. The CDR3 DNA reads as TGTGCCAGCAGTGAATTGGAGGGACATTACGAGCAGTACTTC.

The gene calls are TRBV4-2 and TRBJ1-1, with TRBD1 matching 7 bases. The V gene's germline CDR1 is LGHNA and CDR2 YNFKEQ. The CDR3 is made up of 15 amino acids. The V and J ends lost 3 bases and 3 bases, in that order; junction bases with no gene match: 7. The CDR3 is CASSHGQVPYTEAFF. CDR3 DNA: TGTGCCAGCAGCCATGGACAGGTACCCTACACTGAAGCTTTCTTT.

A single count supports this clone. The rearrangement joins TRBV7-2 to TRBJ2-4; the D gene is possibly TRBD1 (6 bases). Germline CDR1 reads SGHTA; CDR2 reads FQGNSA. Trimming left V 5 bases short and J 6 bases short, with 14 bases between. CDR3 length: 14 residues. The CDR3 DNA reads TGTGCCAGCAGCCCCCCCCCGGACAGAAACATTCAGTACTTC. It encodes CASSPPPDRNIQYF.

This rearrangement joins TRBV18 to TRBJ1-1; D is perhaps TRBD1 (6 bases). The CDR3 consists of 12 residues. Germline CDR1 reads KGHSH; CDR2 reads LQKENI. Trimming shortened V by 3 bases and J by 6 bases, and 8 bases separated the two germline ends. This chain's CDR3 is CASSPRGAEAFF. Written as DNA, the CDR3 is TGTGCCAGCTCACCGAGGGGGGCTGAAGCTTTCTTT.

This clone was seen more than once but under ten times. This chain uses TRBV19 with TRBJ2-3; D remains ambiguous. From germline, CDR1 is LNHDA and CDR2 SQIVND (reference sequence). This CDR3 is built from 15 residues. V lost 4 bases and J lost 1, with 12 bases in between. The DNA for the CDR3 is TGTGCCAGTAGTACACAAATGCTTCGCACAGATACGCAGTATTTT. Encoded protein: CASSTQMLRTDTQYF.

The rearrangement uses TRBV28 and TRBJ1-1; weak D call: TRBD1 (5 bases). This CDR3 spans 15 amino acids. V lost 5 bases to trimming and J lost 4 bases, with 17 bases between them. Germline V CDR1 and CDR2: MDHEN, SYDVKM. The CDR3 sequence is CASSSRDPPSTEAFF. The CDR3 region has the DNA TGTGCCAGCAGTAGTCGGGACCCTCCAAGCACTGAAGCTTTCTTT.

In its sample, this clone was seen once. This rearrangement joins TRBV28 to TRBJ1-6; weak D call: TRBD1 (5 bases). This CDR3 comprises 15 residues. Germline V lookup: CDR1 MDHEN, CDR2 SYDVKM. V was clipped by 5 bases and J by 2 bases, with 10 bases between them. This chain's CDR3 is CASSKTATYNSPLHF. In DNA, the CDR3 is TGTGCCAGCAGTAAGACAGCAACCTATAATTCACCCCTCCACTTT.

This sequence joins TRBV7-9 and TRBJ1-6; D call uncertain. Trimming took 3 bases from V and 7 from J, leaving 7 bases between them. The CDR3 length is 13 residues. Germline V gene sequence: CDR1 SEHNR, CDR2 FQNEAQ (reference sequence). The CDR3 DNA reads TGTGCCAGCAGCTTTGATAAGAATTCACCCCTCCACTTT. This sequence encodes CASSFDKNSPLHF. Drawing the rest from reference TRBV7-9 and TRBJ1-6, the complete variable domain is DTGVSQNPRHKITKRGQNVTFRCDPISEHNRLYWYRQTLGQGPEFLTYFQNEAQLEKSRLLSDRFSAERPKGSFSTLEIQRTEQGDSAMYLCASSFDKNSPLHFGNGTRLTVT.

The chain employs TRBV10-2 and TRBJ2-1, with TRBD2 as a possible D gene (6 bases). This CDR3 region has 15 residues. V dropped 4 bases and J dropped 10 bases, with 20 bases sitting between them. Germline-derived CDR1 and CDR2 are WSHSY and SAAADI. This CDR3 is CASSVWRDAPGEQFF. The CDR3 DNA reads as TGCGCCAGCAGTGTGTGGCGGGACGCCCCTGGAGAGCAGTTCTTC.

The V and J genes are TRBV7-8 and TRBJ2-5; 9 nucleotides match TRBD1. Trimming removed 1 base from V and 4 bases from J; junction bases left unmatched: 7. This CDR3 contains 16 residues. Germline CDR1 and CDR2: SGHVS and FQNEAQ. The CDR3 is CASSLVGTGLSETQYF. The CDR3 DNA sequence: TGTGCCAGCAGCTTAGTGGGGACAGGGTTGTCAGAGACCCAGTACTTC.

J is TRBJ1-6 and V is TRBV7-2; tentative D call: TRBD1 (5 bases). There are 14 residues in the CDR3. CDR1 SGHTA and CDR2 FQGNSA come from the germline V gene. Trimming shortened V by 4 bases and J by 9 bases, and 13 bases separated the two germline ends. This chain's CDR3 is CASSSQGLGSPLHF. CDR3 sequence (DNA): TGTGCCAGCAGCTCGCAGGGATTAGGTTCACCCCTCCACTTT.

The chain has TRBV7-3 and TRBJ2-7; unclear D gene. V was trimmed by 5 bases and J by 1 base, leaving 9 bases between them. Per germline, CDR1 SGHTA and CDR2 FQGTGA. CDR3 size: 13 residues. The CDR3 here is CASSQGSSYEQYF. In nucleotides, the CDR3 is TGTGCCAGCAGCCAAGGATCATCCTACGAGCAGTACTTC.

In DNA, the CDR3 is TGTGCCACCCATGACAGGGCAGATCAGCCCCAGCATTTT. This translates into CATHDRADQPQHF. The chain combines TRBV7-9 with TRBJ1-5, with 7 bases identical to TRBD1. CDR1 is SEHNR and CDR2 is FQNEAQ in the germline V gene (reference sequence). The CDR3 extends over 13 amino acids. V lost 10 bases and J lost 5; bases outside the gene matches: 8.

The sample holds a few counts of this clone. The rearrangement links TRBV11-1 to TRBJ2-7; the D gene is possibly TRBD1 (6 bases). This CDR3 is 12 amino acids long. Germline V lookup: CDR1 SGHAT, CDR2 FQDESV (reference sequence). The V end lost 8 bases, the J end lost 2 bases, and 10 bases lay between the germline ends. The CDR3 protein is CASGTPPYEQYF. The DNA for the CDR3 is TGTGCCAGCGGGACACCACCCTACGAGCAGTACTTC.

The chain employs TRBV19 and TRBJ1-5; possible D gene TRBD1, 5 bases. Trimming removed 2 bases at V and 1 base at J, with 6 bases between. This CDR3 is 14 amino acids long. The germline gives CDR1 LNHDA, CDR2 SQIVND (reference sequence). CDR3: CASSIWGSNQPQHF. The DNA for the CDR3 is TGTGCCAGTAGTATATGGGGGAGCAATCAGCCCCAGCATTTT.